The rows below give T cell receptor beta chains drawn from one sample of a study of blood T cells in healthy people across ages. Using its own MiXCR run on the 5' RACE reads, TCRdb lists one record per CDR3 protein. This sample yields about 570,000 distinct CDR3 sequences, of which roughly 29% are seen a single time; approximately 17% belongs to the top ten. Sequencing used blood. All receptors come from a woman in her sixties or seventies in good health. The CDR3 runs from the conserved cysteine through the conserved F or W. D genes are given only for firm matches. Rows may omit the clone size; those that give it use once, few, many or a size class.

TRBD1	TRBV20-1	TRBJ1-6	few	TGCAGTGCTACCAGCGGGACAGGGGATAATTCACCCCTCCACTTT	CSATSGTGDNSPLHF
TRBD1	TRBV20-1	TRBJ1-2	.	TGCAGTGCTAGAGATGGACAGGGAGCTAACTATGGCTACACCTTC	CSARDGQGANYGYTF
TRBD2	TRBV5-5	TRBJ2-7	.	TGTGCCAGCAGCTACCGGGGGGGCCAAGAGCAGTACTTC	CASSYRGGQEQYF
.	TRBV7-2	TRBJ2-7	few	TGTGCCAGCAGCTTAAACCCTAGGTCCTACGAGCAGTACTTC	CASSLNPRSYEQYF
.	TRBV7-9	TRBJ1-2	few	TGTGCCAGCAGCTTATCAGCCAGGGTGGGGTATGGCTACACCTTC	CASSLSARVGYGYTF
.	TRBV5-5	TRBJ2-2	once	TGTGCCAGCAGCCTCGGACTGGGTCGGACCGGGGAGCTGTTTTTT	CASSLGLGRTGELFF
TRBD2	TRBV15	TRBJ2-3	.	TGTGCCACCAGCAACCTAGGGGAGGGGACAGATACGCAGTATTTT	CATSNLGEGTDTQYF
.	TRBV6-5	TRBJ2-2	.	TGTGCCAGCAGTTTGGCTGGGCTGGGGAACACCGGGGAGCTGTTTTTT	CASSLAGLGNTGELFF
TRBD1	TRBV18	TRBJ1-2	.	TGTGCCAGCTCACCACCGGGGCAGGGGGTCTATGGCTACACCTTC	CASSPPGQGVYGYTF
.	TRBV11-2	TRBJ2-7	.	TGTGCCAGCAGCTTAAATCAGGGTTACGAGCAGTACTTC	CASSLNQGYEQYF
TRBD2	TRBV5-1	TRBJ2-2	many	TGCGCCAGCACCCTACTAGCGGGGGCCACCGGGGAGCTGTTTTTT	CASTLLAGATGELFF
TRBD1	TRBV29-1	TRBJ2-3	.	TGCAGCGTTGAGGGACAGGTGGAATATGGGGGAGATACGCAGTATTTT	CSVEGQVEYGGDTQYF
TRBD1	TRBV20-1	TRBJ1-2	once	TGCAGTGCCCTACAGGACCAGGACAGGACTAACTATGGCTACACCTTC	CSALQDQDRTNYGYTF
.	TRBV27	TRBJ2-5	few	TGTGCCAGCAGTCAACTAGCTACGGAGACCCGGTACTTC	CASSQLATETRYF
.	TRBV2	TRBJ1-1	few	TGTGCCAGCGCCCCGCAGCTTAACACTGAAGCTTTCTTT	CASAPQLNTEAFF
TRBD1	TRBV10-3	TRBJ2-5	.	TGTGCCATCAGTGAGCCCGACAGGGTTTTAGAGACCCAGTACTTC	CAISEPDRVLETQYF
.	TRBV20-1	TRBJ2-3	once	TGCAGTGCCCCCCCGGTCACAGATACGCAGTATTTT	CSAPPVTDTQYF
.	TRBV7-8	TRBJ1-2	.	TGTGCCAGCAGCTTAAGGTCAGCCCTTTATGGCTACACCTTC	CASSLRSALYGYTF
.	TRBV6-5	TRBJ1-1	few	TGTGCCAGCAGGGGGTGGACTGAAGCTTTCTTT	CASRGWTEAFF
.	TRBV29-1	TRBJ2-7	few	TGCAGCGTTGTGCTGGCCAGGGGGGCATACGAGCAGTACTTC	CSVVLARGAYEQYF
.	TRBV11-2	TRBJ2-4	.	TGTGCCAGCAGCTTACAGTCGGGGCTAGCCAAAAACATTCAGTACTTC	CASSLQSGLAKNIQYF
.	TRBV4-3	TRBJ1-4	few	TGCGCCAGCAGCCAAGAGGGGGGGGCCGGGGAAAAACTGTTTTTT	CASSQEGGAGEKLFF
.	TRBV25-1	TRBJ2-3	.	TGTGCCAGCAGTGACTCAGGGGTAGATACGCAGTATTTT	CASSDSGVDTQYF
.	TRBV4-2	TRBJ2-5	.	TGTGCCAGCAGCCAAAGTCCCGCGGGTCAGGGAGAGACCCAGTACTTC	CASSQSPAGQGETQYF
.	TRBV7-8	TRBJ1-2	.	TGTGCCAGCAGCCCGGAACGAGGACAGTTTAACTATGGCTACACCTTC	CASSPERGQFNYGYTF
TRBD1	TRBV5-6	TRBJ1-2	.	TGTGCCAGCAGCTTCCCGGGACAGGGAATCCACGGCTACACCTTC	CASSFPGQGIHGYTF
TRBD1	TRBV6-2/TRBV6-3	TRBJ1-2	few	TGTGCCAGCAGCCCTCTTACAGGGGCTGCTAACTATGGCTACACCTTC	CASSPLTGAANYGYTF
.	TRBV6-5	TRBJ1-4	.	TGTGCCAGCAGTTACTTCTGGGGATCTAATGAGAAACTGTTTTTT	CASSYFWGSNEKLFF
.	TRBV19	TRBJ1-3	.	TGTGCCAGTAGGACCTACTCTGGAAACACCATATATTTT	CASRTYSGNTIYF
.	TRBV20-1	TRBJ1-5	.	TGCAGTGCTAGTGGGGGTCCGGGGGGCAATCAGCCCCAGCATTTT	CSASGGPGGNQPQHF
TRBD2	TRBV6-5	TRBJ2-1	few	TGTGCCAGCAGCTCGGCTAGCGGGGTCAATGAGCAGTTCTTC	CASSSASGVNEQFF
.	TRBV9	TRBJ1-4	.	TGTGCCAGCAACTTCCCCCGGCCCCATAATGAAAAACTGGTTTTT	CASNFPRPHNEKLVF
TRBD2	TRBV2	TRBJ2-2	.	TGTGCCAGCAGTGAACGAGGGCCGACTAGCCGGGTCACCGGGGAGCTGTTTTTT	CASSERGPTSRVTGELFF
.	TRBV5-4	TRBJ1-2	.	TGTGCCAGCAGCTCCCGACCAGGGGATGGCTACACCTTC	CASSSRPGDGYTF
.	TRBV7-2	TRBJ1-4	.	TGTGCCAGCAGCCCAGACATAAATGAAAAACTGTTTTTT	CASSPDINEKLFF
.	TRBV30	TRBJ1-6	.	TGTGACTGGAGTGCGGCAGGGGTAGCACCCCTCCACTTT	CDWSAAGVAPLHF
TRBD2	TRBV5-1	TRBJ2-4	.	TGCGCCAGCAGCCCGACTAGCGGGGTATTAATTCAGTACTTC	CASSPTSGVLIQYF
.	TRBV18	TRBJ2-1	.	TGTGCCAGCTCACGAGTTAGGGACGGTGAGCAGTTCTTC	CASSRVRDGEQFF
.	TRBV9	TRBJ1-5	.	TGTGCCAGCAGCGTAGAGGGGATGGGACAGCCCCAGCATTTT	CASSVEGMGQPQHF
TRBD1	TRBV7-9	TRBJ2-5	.	TGTGCCAGCAGCTTCGGACAGGCTTCAATGACCCAGTACTTC	CASSFGQASMTQYF
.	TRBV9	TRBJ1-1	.	TGTGCCAGCAGCGTAGTCGGGCAGGGTAACACTGAAGCTTTCTTT	CASSVVGQGNTEAFF
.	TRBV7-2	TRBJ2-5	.	TGTACCAGCAGCTCTAGTATTTCAGGGGGGCTCAAGACCCAGTACTTC	CTSSSSISGGLKTQYF
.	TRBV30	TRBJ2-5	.	TGTGCCTGGAAAGCAGCCTTACACACGGGCAAAGAGACCCAGTACTTC	CAWKAALHTGKETQYF
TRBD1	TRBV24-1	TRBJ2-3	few	TGTGCCACCAGTGATCAGGGACAGGGGACACTCACAGATACGCAGTATTTT	CATSDQGQGTLTDTQYF
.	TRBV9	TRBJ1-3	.	TGTGCCAGCAGCGTTGGGGTATCCAGCTCTGGAAACACCATATATTTT	CASSVGVSSSGNTIYF
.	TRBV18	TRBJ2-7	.	TGTGCCAGCTCACCAGACGTCGCAGGCAACGAGCAGTACTTC	CASSPDVAGNEQYF
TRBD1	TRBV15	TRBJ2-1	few	TGTGCCACCAGACCGGGAAGGGGACAGGGGTACAATGAGCAGTTCTTC	CATRPGRGQGYNEQFF
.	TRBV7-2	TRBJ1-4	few	TGTGCCAGCAGCTCTATTAGCGGGGGGAACTTGCGGGGAAAACTGTTTTTT	CASSSISGGNLRGKLFF
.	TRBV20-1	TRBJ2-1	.	TGCAGTGCAATGGGGGGCTCCTGCAATGAGCAGTTCTTC	CSAMGGSCNEQFF
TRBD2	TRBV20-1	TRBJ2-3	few	TGCAGTGCTAGAGATCCTGAGCGGGGGGGCACAGATACGCAGTATTTT	CSARDPERGGTDTQYF
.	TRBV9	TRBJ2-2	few	TGTGCCAGCAGCGTAGAGAGGGGGAGGCCGACCGGGGAGCTGTTTTTT	CASSVERGRPTGELFF
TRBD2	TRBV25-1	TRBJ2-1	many	TGTGCCAGCAGTCCGCCGGGGGGGCTATACAATGAGCAGTTCTTC	CASSPPGGLYNEQFF
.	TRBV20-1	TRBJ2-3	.	TGCAGTGCTAGAGCCCCCACAGATACGCAGTATTTT	CSARAPTDTQYF
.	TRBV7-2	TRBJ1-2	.	TGTGCCAGCAGCCTCGATTATGGGGGCGGCTACACCTTC	CASSLDYGGGYTF
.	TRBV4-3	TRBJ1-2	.	TGCGCCAGCAGCCAAGGTGTAGGGGCCTACTATGGCTACACCTTC	CASSQGVGAYYGYTF
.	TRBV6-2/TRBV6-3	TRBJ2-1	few	TGTGCCAGCAGTTACCGGCGGGGCAGCTCCTACAATGAGCAGTTCTTC	CASSYRRGSSYNEQFF